Listed below are T cell receptor beta chains from one sample, sequenced in a study of shared clonotypes between healthy human individuals. The data were produced by immunoSEQ multiplex PCR, yet TCRdb's version contains in-frame clones alone and is incomplete. The sample includes around 1.4 million clones, around 98.5% of them seen just once. The material sequenced was naive CD4+ T cells sorted from blood. Receptors originate from a man aged 30 to 45 in good health. The CDR3 runs from the conserved cysteine through the conserved F or W. D genes are given only for firm matches. Clone sizes are given selectively: once, few, many, or a class where the clone is expanded.

D,V,size,J,CDR3,DNA
-,TRBV15,-,TRBJ1-5,CATSRAPFTEQPQHF,TGTGCCACCAGCAGAGCCCCGTTTACCGAGCAGCCCCAGCATTTT
TRBD1,TRBV19,-,TRBJ2-6,CASSRQGPGANVLTF,TGTGCCAGTAGTAGACAGGGCCCCGGGGCCAACGTCCTGACTTTC
-,TRBV18,-,TRBJ2-3,CASSPLDTDTQYF,TGTGCCAGCTCACCCCTAGACACAGATACGCAGTATTTT
-,TRBV19,-,TRBJ2-3,CASSKPAGHTDTQYF,TGTGCCAGTAGTAAACCCGCCGGCCACACAGATACGCAGTATTTT
-,TRBV27,-,TRBJ2-1,CASRGPSSYNEQFF,TGTGCCAGCAGGGGGCCGAGCTCCTACAATGAGCAGTTCTTC
-,TRBV18,-,TRBJ2-7,CASSPLGTSYEQYF,TGTGCCAGCTCACCTCTGGGCACATCCTACGAGCAGTACTTC
TRBD2,TRBV11-2,-,TRBJ2-1,CASSTMRPLAGEPYNEQFF,TGTGCCAGCAGCACAATGAGACCACTAGCGGGGGAACCCTACAATGAGCAGTTCTTC
-,TRBV7-9,-,TRBJ2-7,CASSSGTSTYEQYF,TGTGCCAGCAGCTCGGGGACTTCCACCTACGAGCAGTACTTC
-,TRBV6-1,-,TRBJ1-1,CASSTGLGNTEAFF,TGTGCCAGCAGTACGGGTTTGGGAAACACTGAAGCTTTCTTT
TRBD1,TRBV9,-,TRBJ2-2,CASGDRGITGELFF,TGTGCCAGCGGGGACAGGGGAATCACCGGGGAGCTGTTTTTT
-,TRBV18,-,TRBJ2-7,CASSPRINYEQYF,TGTGCCAGCTCACCACGGATCAACTACGAGCAGTACTTC
TRBD1,TRBV18,-,TRBJ1-2,CASSPGDRDHYGYTF,TGTGCCAGCTCACCCGGGGACAGGGATCACTATGGCTACACCTTC
-,TRBV7-8,-,TRBJ2-4,CASSEDWKNIQYF,TGTGCCAGCAGCGAAGACTGGAAAAACATTCAGTACTTC
-,TRBV29-1,-,TRBJ1-1,CSGREQAEAFF,TGCAGCGGGAGAGAACAAGCTGAAGCTTTCTTT
-,TRBV5-1,-,TRBJ2-1,CASSPLLGGFYNEQFF,TGCGCCAGCAGCCCACTACTAGGCGGGTTTTACAATGAGCAGTTCTTC
-,TRBV7-2,-,TRBJ2-2,CASSFRLQTGELFF,TGTGCCAGCAGCTTCCGTCTACAGACCGGGGAGCTGTTTTTT
-,TRBV5-1,once,TRBJ2-3,CASSPRAEGADTQYF,TGCGCCAGCAGCCCCCGGGCCGAGGGCGCAGATACGCAGTATTTT
TRBD1,TRBV2,-,TRBJ2-2,CASSVGQGYGELFF,TGTGCCAGCAGTGTAGGACAGGGCTACGGGGAGCTGTTTTTT
-,TRBV12-5,once,TRBJ2-1,CASAQGRGDGNEQFF,TGTGCTAGTGCCCAGGGGCGAGGGGATGGCAATGAGCAGTTCTTC
TRBD2,TRBV18,-,TRBJ2-3,CASSIAGEDTQYF,TGTGCCAGCTCGATAGCGGGAGAAGATACGCAGTATTTT